This T cell receptor beta chain was profiled in a study of shared clonotypes between healthy human individuals (TCRdb year 2020). Some background on the complete study: The cohort included three men and a couple of women between 18 and 49 years of age. For each donor, CD4 naive and CD4 memory were each given three plates, CD8 naive was given two plates, and CD8 memory was given one plate. Different laboratories and diverse techniques were used to prepare libraries and sequence TCR repertoires, to increase sequencing depth and limit assay-specific biases. Between about 0.9 and 10 billion PBMCs per donor were obtained by leukapheresis. The study deeply sequenced blood TCR repertoires of five healthy adults to estimate repertoire size and the extent of clonotype sharing between individuals. Study-wide findings and limitations: Clonotypes shared by all four sorted-subset donors showed higher generation probabilities than non-shared clonotypes. Sampling was restricted to blood, and TCR repertoires in tissues likely differ from the TCR repertoires found in blood. Naive subsets generally had larger estimated clonotype richness than memory subsets did. When a handful of donors were compared, the shared fraction of clonotypes was about 5.4% for naive CD4, 3.5% to 4% for naive CD8, 2% to 2.5% for memory CD4, and 0.35% to 0.4% for memory CD8. Because the study included a small number of donors, the genetic and exposure-history diversity represented was limited. Even with the large sequencing depth, rarefaction of the sorted-subset datasets indicated that sequencing was incomplete. Pairwise subsampling led to the expectation that sequencing depth would affect the degree of clonotype sharing among donors.

Healthy HIV-negative adults with no recently reported acute infections or vaccinations were included as donors. Every donor was a Caucasian adult living in Nashville, Tennessee, USA. Magnetic negative selection was used to enrich CD4+ T cells, after which naive cells were positively selected on CD45RA and the negative fraction became the memory subset. Blood was collected by leukapheresis, and PBMCs were isolated by Ficoll-Histopaque density gradient centrifugation and then cryopreserved in liquid nitrogen vapor phase. Purity and quantity of every magnetically sorted T cell population were checked by analytical flow cytometry. Genomic DNA was isolated from each sorted fraction and quantified by UV absorbance on a Nanodrop 2000c. Comments on this clone: The target of this receptor is not known. No per-base quality is available; no much larger clone lies one base away.

Using the deep immunoSEQ assay, TCR CDR3 regions were amplified from genomic DNA by multiplex PCR. Genomic DNA extracted from each cell subset was distributed evenly over all wells of several immunoSEQ 96-well plates, and each plate served as one replicate. For sorted subsets, 150 to 250 ng of genomic DNA, equivalent to tens of thousands of T cell genomes, went into each replicate PCR. Purified libraries were measured with a Qubit 3.0 fluorometer, size-checked on a Bioanalyzer 2100, and measured again with the KAPA Library Quantification kit. Every immunoSEQ 96-well plate was sequenced on a separate single-read 150-cycle Illumina NextSeq 550 flow cell. In the authors' own workflow: Because the immunoSEQ output held only junctional sequences and lacked quality scores, the filtering could not match the filtering applied to full-length reads. Sequences were annotated with PyIR, a Python wrapper for IgBLAST v1.9, using IMGT germline references to assign V/J genes and CDR3. Any read was removed if the V/J assignment was weak (E-value above 1e-6), the CDR3 was missing, or the read contained stop codons, out-of-frame junctions, or ambiguous translated residues. V3J clonotypes were defined as sequences sharing an identical inferred V gene, J gene, and CDR3 amino acid sequence. Percentage overlap between repertoires was calculated by dividing the number of shared unique clonotypes by the size of the smaller repertoire. Three approaches were used to assess repertoire richness: RTK rarefaction, the Chao1 estimator, and Recon v2.1 estimates of unobserved clonotypes. Generation probabilities were computed with OLGA for all TCRbeta clonotypes obtained by the gDNA method from several donors. TCRdb took this table from immuneACCESS and kept in-frame rearrangements with V and J called. Such tables lack part of the clones; where checked against another copy, unresolved V genes explain under half of the gap, and the rest is unexplained. That table is the source of V, J and clone size, and D and trimming were worked out from the DNA. The table for this sample lists over 850,000 clones; around 82% of them were counted only once. The ten top clones hold about 0.52% of the sample.

CDR1 is given as MGHRA and CDR2 as YSYEKL, both from the germline V gene. At the junction V is shortened by 1 base and J by 9 bases; bases outside the gene matches: 4. Including the terminal cysteine and phenylalanine, the CDR3 comprises 15 residues. CDR3 DNA only is kept here, 45 bases in frame from base 1. Recombination connected TRBV4-1 to TRBJ2-1, and 12 junction bases match TRBD2. Sequenced input: memory CD4+ T cells from PBMCs. This sample's cell subset or site label indicates: CD45RA-negative fraction. The receptor's source is a man aged 18 to 35 in good health. Some clones in this sample may be carry-over from other donors' samples. Here the CDR3 is given as CASSQGTSGIGEQFF. The DNA reads TGCGCCAGCAGCCAAGGGACTAGCGGGATCGGTGAGCAGTTCTTC.